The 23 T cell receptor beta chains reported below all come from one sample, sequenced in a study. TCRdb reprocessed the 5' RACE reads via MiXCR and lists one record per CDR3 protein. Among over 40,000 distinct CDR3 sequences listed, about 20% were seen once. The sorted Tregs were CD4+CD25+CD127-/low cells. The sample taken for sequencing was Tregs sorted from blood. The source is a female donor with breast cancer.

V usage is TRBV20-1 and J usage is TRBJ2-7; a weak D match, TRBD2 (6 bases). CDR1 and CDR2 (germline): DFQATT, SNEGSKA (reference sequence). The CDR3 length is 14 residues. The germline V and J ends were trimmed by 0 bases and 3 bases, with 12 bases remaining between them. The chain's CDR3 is CSARDNGGGYEQYF. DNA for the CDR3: TGCAGTGCTAGAGATAACGGGGGAGGCTACGAGCAGTACTTC.

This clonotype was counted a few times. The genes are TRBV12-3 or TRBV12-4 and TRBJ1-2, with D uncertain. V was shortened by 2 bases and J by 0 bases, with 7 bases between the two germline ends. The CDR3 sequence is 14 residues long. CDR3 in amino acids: CASSLSSANYGYTF. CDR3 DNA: TGTGCCAGCAGTTTATCCAGCGCTAACTATGGCTACACCTTC.

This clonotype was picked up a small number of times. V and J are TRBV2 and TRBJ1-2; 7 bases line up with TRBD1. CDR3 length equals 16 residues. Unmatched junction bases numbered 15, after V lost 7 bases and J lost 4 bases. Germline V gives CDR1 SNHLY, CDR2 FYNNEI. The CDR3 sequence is CASMEGQVSFSYGYTF. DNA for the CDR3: TGTGCCAGCATGGAAGGACAGGTCTCCTTCTCCTATGGCTACACCTTC.

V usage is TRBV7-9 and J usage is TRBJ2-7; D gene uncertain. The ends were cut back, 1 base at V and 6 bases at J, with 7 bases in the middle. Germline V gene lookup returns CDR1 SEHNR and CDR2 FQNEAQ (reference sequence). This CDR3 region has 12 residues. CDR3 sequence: CASSLGHREQYF. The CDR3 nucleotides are TGTGCCAGCAGCTTAGGGCACCGCGAGCAGTACTTC.

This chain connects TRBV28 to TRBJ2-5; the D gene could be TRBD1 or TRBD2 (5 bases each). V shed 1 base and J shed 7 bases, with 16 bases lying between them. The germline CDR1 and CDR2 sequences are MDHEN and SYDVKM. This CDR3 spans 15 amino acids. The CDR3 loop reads CASSLSGPRSGTQYF. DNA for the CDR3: TGTGCCAGCAGTTTATCGGGGCCGCGAAGCGGGACCCAGTACTTC.

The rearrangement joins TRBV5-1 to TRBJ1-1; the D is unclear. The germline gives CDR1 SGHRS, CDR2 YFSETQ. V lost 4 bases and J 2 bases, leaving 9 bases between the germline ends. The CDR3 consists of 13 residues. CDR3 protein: CASSNRNNTEAFF. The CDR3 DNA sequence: TGCGCCAGCAGCAACAGAAATAACACTGAAGCTTTCTTT.

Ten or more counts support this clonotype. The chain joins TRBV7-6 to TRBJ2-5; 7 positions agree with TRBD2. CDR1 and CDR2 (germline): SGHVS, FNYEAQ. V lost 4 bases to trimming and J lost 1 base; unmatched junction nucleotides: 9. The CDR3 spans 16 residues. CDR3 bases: TGTGCCAGCAGCTCTCGGACTAGTGGGCTCCAAGAGACCCAGTACTTC. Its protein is CASSSRTSGLQETQYF.

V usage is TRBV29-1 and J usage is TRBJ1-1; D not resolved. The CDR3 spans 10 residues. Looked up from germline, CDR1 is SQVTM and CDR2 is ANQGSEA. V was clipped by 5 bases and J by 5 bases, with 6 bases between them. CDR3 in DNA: TGCAGCGTTTGGGGAACTGAAGCTTTCTTT. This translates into CSVWGTEAFF.

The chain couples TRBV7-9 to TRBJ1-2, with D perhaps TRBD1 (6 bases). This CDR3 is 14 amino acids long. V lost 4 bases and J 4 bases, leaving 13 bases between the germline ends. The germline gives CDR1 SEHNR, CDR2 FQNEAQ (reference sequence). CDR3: CASSSAGGIYGYTF. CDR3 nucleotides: TGTGCCAGCAGCTCGGCGGGGGGCATCTATGGCTACACCTTC.

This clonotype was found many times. The CDR3 DNA sequence: TGTGCCACCAGTGATTTCGGGACTAGCGGGCTTACAGATACGCAGTATTTT. This encodes CATSDFGTSGLTDTQYF. This chain joins TRBV24-1 and TRBJ2-3; 12 nucleotides align to TRBD2. The V and J ends lost 1 base and 3 bases, in that order; junction bases with no gene match: 4. This CDR3 spans 17 amino acids. CDR1 and CDR2 from the germline V gene are KGHDR and SFDVKD.

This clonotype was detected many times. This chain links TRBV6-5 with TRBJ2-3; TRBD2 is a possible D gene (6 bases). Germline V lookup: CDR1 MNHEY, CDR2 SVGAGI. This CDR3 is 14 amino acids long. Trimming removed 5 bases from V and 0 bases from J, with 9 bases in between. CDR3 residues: CASSRTTSTDTQYF. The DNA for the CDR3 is TGTGCCAGCAGTAGGACTACTAGCACAGATACGCAGTATTTT.

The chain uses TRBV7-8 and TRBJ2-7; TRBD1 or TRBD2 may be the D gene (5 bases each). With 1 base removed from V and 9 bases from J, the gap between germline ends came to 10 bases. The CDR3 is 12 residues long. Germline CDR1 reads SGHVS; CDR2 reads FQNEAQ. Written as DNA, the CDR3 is TGTGCCAGCAGCTTAGAGAGGGGCGGGCAGTACTTC. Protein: CASSLERGGQYF.

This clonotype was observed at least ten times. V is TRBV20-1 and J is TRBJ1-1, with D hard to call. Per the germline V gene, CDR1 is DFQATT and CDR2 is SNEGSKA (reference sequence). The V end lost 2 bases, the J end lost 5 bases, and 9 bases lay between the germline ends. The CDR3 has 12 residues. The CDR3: CSARSGFTEAFF. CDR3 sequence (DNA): TGCAGTGCTAGAAGTGGGTTTACTGAAGCTTTCTTT.

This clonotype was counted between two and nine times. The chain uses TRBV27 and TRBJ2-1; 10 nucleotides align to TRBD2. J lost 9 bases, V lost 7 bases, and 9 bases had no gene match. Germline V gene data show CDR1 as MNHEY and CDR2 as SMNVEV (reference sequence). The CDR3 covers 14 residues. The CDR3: CASTGLAPLTEQFF. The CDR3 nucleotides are TGTGCCAGCACGGGACTAGCGCCACTCACTGAGCAGTTCTTC.

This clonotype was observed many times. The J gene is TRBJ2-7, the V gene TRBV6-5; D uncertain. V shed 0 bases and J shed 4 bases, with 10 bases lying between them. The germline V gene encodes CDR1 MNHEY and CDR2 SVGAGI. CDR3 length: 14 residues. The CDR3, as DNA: TGTGCCAGCAGTTACTCGATAGGGTCTTACGAGCAGTACTTC. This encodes CASSYSIGSYEQYF.

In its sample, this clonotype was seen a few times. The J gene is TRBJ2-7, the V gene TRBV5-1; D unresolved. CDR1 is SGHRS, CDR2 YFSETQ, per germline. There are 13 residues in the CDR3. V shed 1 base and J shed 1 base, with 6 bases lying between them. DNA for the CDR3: TGCGCCAGCAGCTTGAGTACTTCCTACGAGCAGTACTTC. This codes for CASSLSTSYEQYF.

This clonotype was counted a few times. The CDR3 sequence is CASAPTRSGEKLFF. The DNA of the CDR3 is TGTGCCAGCGCCCCAACAAGGTCGGGTGAAAAACTGTTTTTT. The rearrangement uses TRBV2 and TRBJ1-4; D not resolved. V was trimmed by 8 bases and J by 7 bases, leaving 17 bases between them. In germline, CDR1 is SNHLY, CDR2 FYNNEI. This CDR3 region has 14 residues.

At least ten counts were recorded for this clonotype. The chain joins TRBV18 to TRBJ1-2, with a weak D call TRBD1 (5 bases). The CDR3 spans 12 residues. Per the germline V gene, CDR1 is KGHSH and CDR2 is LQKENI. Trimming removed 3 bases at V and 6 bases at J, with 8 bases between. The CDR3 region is CASSPEGNGYTF. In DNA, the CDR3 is TGTGCCAGCTCACCGGAGGGGAATGGCTACACCTTC.

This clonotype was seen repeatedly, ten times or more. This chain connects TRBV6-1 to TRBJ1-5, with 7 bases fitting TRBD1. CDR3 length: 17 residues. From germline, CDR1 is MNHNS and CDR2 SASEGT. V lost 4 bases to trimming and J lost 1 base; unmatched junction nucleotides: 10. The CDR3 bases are TGTGCCAGCAGTGGCGGACAGGAGCGGTGGAGCAATCAGCCCCAGCATTTT. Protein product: CASSGGQERWSNQPQHF.

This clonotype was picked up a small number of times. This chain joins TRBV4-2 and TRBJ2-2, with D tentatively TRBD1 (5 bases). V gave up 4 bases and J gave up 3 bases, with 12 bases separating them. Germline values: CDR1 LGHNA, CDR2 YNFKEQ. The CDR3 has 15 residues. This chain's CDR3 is CASSPPGSDTGELFF. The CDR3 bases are TGTGCCAGCAGCCCGCCAGGGTCGGACACCGGGGAGCTGTTTTTT.

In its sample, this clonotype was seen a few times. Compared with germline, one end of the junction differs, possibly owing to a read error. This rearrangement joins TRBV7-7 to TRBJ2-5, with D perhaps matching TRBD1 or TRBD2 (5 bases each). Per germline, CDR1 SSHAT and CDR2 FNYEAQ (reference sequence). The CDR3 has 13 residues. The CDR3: CASSPMGRETQYF. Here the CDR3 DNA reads TGTGCTAGCAGCCCGATGGGACGGGAGACCCAGTACTTC. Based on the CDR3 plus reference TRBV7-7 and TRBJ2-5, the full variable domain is GAGVSQSPRYKVTKRGQDVTLRCDPISSHATLYWYQQALGQGPEFLTYFNYEAQPDKSGLPSDRFSAERPEGSISTLTIQRTEQRDSAMYRCASSPMGRETQYFGPGTRLLVL.

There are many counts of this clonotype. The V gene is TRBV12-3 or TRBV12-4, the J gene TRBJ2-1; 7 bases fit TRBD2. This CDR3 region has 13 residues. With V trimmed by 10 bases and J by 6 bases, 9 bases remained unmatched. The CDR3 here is CATRLALANEQFF. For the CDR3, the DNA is TGTGCCACCAGACTAGCCCTCGCCAATGAGCAGTTCTTC.

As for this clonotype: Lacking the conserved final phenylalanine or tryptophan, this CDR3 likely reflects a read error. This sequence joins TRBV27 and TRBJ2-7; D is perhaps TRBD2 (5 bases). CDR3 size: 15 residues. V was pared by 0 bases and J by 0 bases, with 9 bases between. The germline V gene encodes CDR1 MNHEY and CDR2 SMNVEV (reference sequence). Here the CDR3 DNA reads TGTGCCAGCAGTTTATCGAAAGGGAGCTCCTACGAGCAGTACCTC. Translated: CASSLSKGSSYEQYL.